Listed below are T cell receptor beta chains from one sample, sequenced in a study of Graves' ophthalmopathy and Graves' hyperthyroidism. TCRdb re-called the multiplex PCR reads through MiXCR, storing one row per CDR3 protein. The data contain about 1.1 million distinct CDR3 sequences, roughly two fifths of them singletons. Sequenced sample: peripheral blood or thyroid tissue (not recorded which). Receptor source: an adult man with Graves' hyperthyroidism. Both conserved end residues are part of each CDR3. D genes are given only for firm matches. The size field is filled for only some rows; it gives once, few, many or a size class.

d_gene: .
v_gene: TRBV11-2
abundance: many
j_gene: TRBJ1-2
CDR3aa: CASSLRVGQPSAF
CDR3nt: TGTGCCAGCAGCTTAAGAGTTGGCCAGCCAAGCGCCTTC

d_gene: .
v_gene: TRBV7-9
abundance: .
j_gene: TRBJ1-4
CDR3aa: CASSPIGMKKLFF
CDR3nt: TGTGCCAGCAGCCCTATAGGAATGAAAAAACTGTTTTTT

d_gene: .
v_gene: TRBV7-9
abundance: many
j_gene: TRBJ1-3
CDR3aa: CASSLSPNHPGNTIYF
CDR3nt: TGTGCCAGCAGCTTATCTCCGAACCACCCTGGAAACACCATATATTTT

d_gene: .
v_gene: TRBV10-3
abundance: many
j_gene: TRBJ2-5
CDR3aa: CAIRAGAQETQYF
CDR3nt: TGTGCCATCAGGGCAGGGGCCCAAGAGACCCAGTACTTC

d_gene: .
v_gene: TRBV19
abundance: many
j_gene: TRBJ2-2
CDR3aa: CASSHRTASGELFF
CDR3nt: TGTGCCAGTAGTCACAGGACAGCCTCGGGGGAGCTGTTTTTT

d_gene: .
v_gene: TRBV7-2
abundance: few
j_gene: TRBJ1-5
CDR3aa: CASSLTGELQPQHF
CDR3nt: TGTGCCAGCAGTTTAACCGGGGAGCTCCAGCCCCAGCATTTT

d_gene: .
v_gene: TRBV29-1
abundance: once
j_gene: TRBJ1-2
CDR3aa: CSVATSGGHGYTF
CDR3nt: TGCAGCGTTGCGACTAGCGGGGGGCACGGCTACACCTTC

d_gene: .
v_gene: TRBV9
abundance: .
j_gene: TRBJ2-5
CDR3aa: CASSVATQTSQETQYF
CDR3nt: TGTGCCAGTAGCGTAGCCACCCAGACAAGCCAAGAGACCCAGTACTTC

d_gene: .
v_gene: TRBV20-1
abundance: many
j_gene: TRBJ2-7
CDR3aa: CSARDPVHYEQYF
CDR3nt: TGCAGTGCTAGAGATCCAGTGCACTACGAGCAGTACTTC

d_gene: .
v_gene: TRBV7-9
abundance: once
j_gene: TRBJ2-5
CDR3aa: CASSASQGGETQYF
CDR3nt: TGTGCCAGCAGCGCAAGTCAGGGGGGCGAGACCCAGTACTTC

d_gene: .
v_gene: TRBV27
abundance: .
j_gene: TRBJ2-5
CDR3aa: CASSPLLASQETQYF
CDR3nt: TGTGCCAGCAGTCCCCTCCTGGCGAGCCAAGAGACCCAGTACTTC

d_gene: .
v_gene: TRBV7-7
abundance: many
j_gene: TRBJ1-5
CDR3aa: CASSLEAGSGPQHF
CDR3nt: TGTGCCAGCAGCTTGGAGGCCGGCAGTGGGCCCCAGCATTTT

d_gene: .
v_gene: TRBV7-9
abundance: many
j_gene: TRBJ1-2
CDR3aa: CASSLEVRRHYGYTF
CDR3nt: TGTGCCAGCAGCTTAGAAGTCCGGAGGCACTATGGCTACACCTTC

d_gene: .
v_gene: TRBV6-5
abundance: .
j_gene: TRBJ1-1
CDR3aa: CASSGHPNTEAFF
CDR3nt: TGTGCCAGCAGTGGACACCCCAACACTGAAGCTTTCTTT

d_gene: .
v_gene: TRBV7-9
abundance: many
j_gene: TRBJ1-1
CDR3aa: CANDRMGNTEAFF
CDR3nt: TGTGCCAACGACCGGATGGGGAACACTGAAGCTTTCTTT

d_gene: TRBD2
v_gene: TRBV10-3
abundance: many
j_gene: TRBJ2-5
CDR3aa: CAISALLSGEATQYF
CDR3nt: TGTGCCATCAGTGCCCTCCTTAGCGGGGAAGCGACCCAGTACTTC

d_gene: .
v_gene: TRBV29-1
abundance: many
j_gene: TRBJ2-7
CDR3aa: CSVVRSRGEQYF
CDR3nt: TGCAGCGTTGTTCGAAGTCGGGGCGAGCAGTACTTC

d_gene: TRBD1
v_gene: TRBV24-1
abundance: .
j_gene: TRBJ2-5
CDR3aa: CATRGQGGQETQYF
CDR3nt: TGTGCCACCAGGGGACAGGGGGGCCAAGAGACCCAGTACTTC

d_gene: .
v_gene: TRBV29-1
abundance: many
j_gene: TRBJ2-7
CDR3aa: CSVVAGAEQYF
CDR3nt: TGCAGCGTTGTAGCTGGGGCCGAGCAGTACTTC

d_gene: .
v_gene: TRBV24-1
abundance: many
j_gene: TRBJ2-7
CDR3aa: CATSGSPSGGDSGSGSYEQYF
CDR3nt: TGTGCCACCAGTGGGTCGCCCAGTGGGGGAGATAGTGGCTCAGGGAGCTACGAGCAGTACTTC

d_gene: .
v_gene: TRBV12-3/TRBV12-4
abundance: many
j_gene: TRBJ1-4
CDR3aa: CASSSGSNEKLFF
CDR3nt: TGTGCCAGCAGTTCTGGATCAAATGAAAAACTGTTTTTT

d_gene: TRBD2
v_gene: TRBV12-3/TRBV12-4
abundance: few
j_gene: TRBJ2-7
CDR3aa: CASSPSTSGSSRGEQYF
CDR3nt: TGTGCCAGCAGTCCGTCGACTAGCGGGAGTTCTCGGGGCGAGCAGTACTTC

d_gene: .
v_gene: TRBV7-9
abundance: many
j_gene: TRBJ1-2
CDR3aa: CASSRVGGSYGYTF
CDR3nt: TGTGCCAGCAGCCGAGTCGGGGGAAGCTATGGCTACACCTTC

d_gene: .
v_gene: TRBV29-1
abundance: .
j_gene: TRBJ1-2
CDR3aa: CSPGRVLARGYTF
CDR3nt: TGCAGTCCTGGTCGGGTATTGGCACGTGGCTACACCTTC

d_gene: .
v_gene: TRBV5-5
abundance: few
j_gene: TRBJ2-5
CDR3aa: CASSHGPGQETQYF
CDR3nt: TGTGCCAGCAGCCACGGGCCCGGTCAAGAGACCCAGTACTTC

d_gene: .
v_gene: TRBV20-1
abundance: .
j_gene: TRBJ1-5
CDR3aa: CSATARQPQHF
CDR3nt: TGCAGTGCTACGGCACGGCAGCCCCAGCATTTT

d_gene: .
v_gene: TRBV10-2
abundance: many
j_gene: TRBJ2-7
CDR3aa: CASSESRGMRLVLF
CDR3nt: TGCGCCAGCAGTGAGTCGCGCGGGATGAGACTTGTCTTGTTC

d_gene: .
v_gene: TRBV10-1
abundance: few
j_gene: TRBJ2-2
CDR3aa: CASSVGGNGHGELFF
CDR3nt: TGCGCCAGCAGTGTTGGTGGGAACGGACACGGGGAGCTGTTTTTT

d_gene: TRBD2
v_gene: TRBV6-5
abundance: .
j_gene: TRBJ2-7
CDR3aa: CASSYSGGLSSYEQYF
CDR3nt: TGTGCCAGCAGTTACTCGGGGGGACTAAGCTCCTACGAGCAGTACTTC

d_gene: .
v_gene: TRBV10-3
abundance: once
j_gene: TRBJ1-1
CDR3aa: CAIRARTDTQNTEAFF
CDR3nt: TGTGCCATCAGAGCCCGGACTGACACCCAGAACACTGAAGCTTTCTTT

d_gene: .
v_gene: TRBV9
abundance: few
j_gene: TRBJ1-3
CDR3aa: CASSVWVDSGNTIYF
CDR3nt: TGTGCCAGCAGCGTTTGGGTGGACTCTGGAAACACCATATATTTT

d_gene: .
v_gene: TRBV7-8
abundance: many
j_gene: TRBJ1-4
CDR3aa: CASSVDRNPTEKLFF
CDR3nt: TGTGCCAGCAGCGTAGACAGGAACCCAACGGAAAAACTGTTTTTT

d_gene: .
v_gene: TRBV4-1
abundance: .
j_gene: TRBJ1-5
CDR3aa: CASSQVAPQPQHF
CDR3nt: TGCGCCAGCAGCCAAGTGGCTCCTCAGCCCCAGCATTTT

d_gene: .
v_gene: TRBV20-1
abundance: many
j_gene: TRBJ1-1
CDR3aa: CSARGGDVTEAFF
CDR3nt: TGCAGTGCTAGAGGCGGGGATGTCACTGAAGCTTTCTTT

d_gene: .
v_gene: TRBV6-5
abundance: few
j_gene: TRBJ2-7
CDR3aa: CASRIGNYEQYF
CDR3nt: TGTGCCAGCAGAATAGGAAACTACGAGCAGTACTTC

d_gene: .
v_gene: TRBV29-1
abundance: few
j_gene: TRBJ1-2
CDR3aa: CSVLWAPPGYGYTF
CDR3nt: TGCAGCGTTCTCTGGGCACCGCCGGGCTATGGCTACACCTTC

d_gene: TRBD2
v_gene: TRBV9
abundance: many
j_gene: TRBJ2-7
CDR3aa: CASSYQLAGGYEQYF
CDR3nt: TGTGCCAGCAGCTACCAACTAGCGGGCGGCTACGAGCAGTACTTC

d_gene: TRBD1
v_gene: TRBV29-1
abundance: many
j_gene: TRBJ2-2
CDR3aa: CSATDRGGAGELFF
CDR3nt: TGCAGCGCTACTGACAGGGGCGGCGCCGGGGAGCTGTTTTTT

d_gene: TRBD1
v_gene: TRBV20-1
abundance: .
j_gene: TRBJ2-2
CDR3aa: CSAPGGRNTGELFF
CDR3nt: TGCAGTGCTCCAGGGGGAAGGAACACCGGGGAGCTGTTTTTT

d_gene: .
v_gene: TRBV11-2
abundance: few
j_gene: TRBJ1-5
CDR3aa: CASTGYSNQPQHF
CDR3nt: TGTGCTAGCACCGGGTACAGCAATCAGCCCCAGCATTTT

d_gene: .
v_gene: TRBV28
abundance: .
j_gene: TRBJ1-5
CDR3aa: CASSSTGRNQPQHF
CDR3nt: TGTGCCAGCAGTTCCACGGGGAGGAATCAGCCCCAGCATTTT

d_gene: .
v_gene: TRBV10-3
abundance: .
j_gene: TRBJ1-2
CDR3aa: CAIGGTYINYGYTF
CDR3nt: TGTGCCATCGGTGGGACATACATTAACTATGGCTACACCTTC